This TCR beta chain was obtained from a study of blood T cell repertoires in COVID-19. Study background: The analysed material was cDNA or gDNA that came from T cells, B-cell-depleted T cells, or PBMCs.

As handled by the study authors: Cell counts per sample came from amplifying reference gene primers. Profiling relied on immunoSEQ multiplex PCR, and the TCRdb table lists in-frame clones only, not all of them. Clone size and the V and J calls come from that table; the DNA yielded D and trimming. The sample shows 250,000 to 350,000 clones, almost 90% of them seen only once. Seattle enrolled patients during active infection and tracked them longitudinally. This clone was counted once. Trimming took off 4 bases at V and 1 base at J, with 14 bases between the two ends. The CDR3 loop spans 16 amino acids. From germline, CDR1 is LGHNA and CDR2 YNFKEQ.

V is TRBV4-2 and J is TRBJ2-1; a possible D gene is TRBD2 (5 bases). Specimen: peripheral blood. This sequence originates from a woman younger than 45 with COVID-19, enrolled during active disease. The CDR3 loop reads CASSPPGGGSYNEQFF. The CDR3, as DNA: TGTGCCAGCAGCCCTCCCGGCGGAGGTTCCTACAATGAGCAGTTCTTC.